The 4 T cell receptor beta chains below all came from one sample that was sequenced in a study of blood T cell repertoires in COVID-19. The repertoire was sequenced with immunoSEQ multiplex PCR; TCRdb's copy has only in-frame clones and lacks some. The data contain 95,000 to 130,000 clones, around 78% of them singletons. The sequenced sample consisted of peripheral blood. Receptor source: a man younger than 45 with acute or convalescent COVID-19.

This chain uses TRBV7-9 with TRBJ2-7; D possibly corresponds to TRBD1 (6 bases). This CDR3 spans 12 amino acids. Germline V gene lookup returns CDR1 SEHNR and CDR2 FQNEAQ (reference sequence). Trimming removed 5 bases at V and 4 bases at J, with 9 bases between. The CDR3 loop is CASSQTGYEQYF. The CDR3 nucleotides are TGTGCCAGCAGCCAGACAGGTTACGAGCAGTACTTC.

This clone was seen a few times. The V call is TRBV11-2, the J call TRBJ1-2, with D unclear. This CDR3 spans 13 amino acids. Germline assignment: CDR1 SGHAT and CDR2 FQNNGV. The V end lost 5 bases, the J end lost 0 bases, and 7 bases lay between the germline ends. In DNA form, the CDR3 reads TGTGCCAGCAGCGGCGGGCCTAACTATGGCTACACCTTC. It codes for CASSGGPNYGYTF.

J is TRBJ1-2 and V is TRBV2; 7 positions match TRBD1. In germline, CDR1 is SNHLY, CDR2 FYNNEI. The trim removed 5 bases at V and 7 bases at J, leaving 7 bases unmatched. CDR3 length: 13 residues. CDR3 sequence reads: CASSNGQESGYTF. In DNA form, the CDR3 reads TGTGCCAGCAGTAATGGACAGGAGAGTGGCTACACCTTC.

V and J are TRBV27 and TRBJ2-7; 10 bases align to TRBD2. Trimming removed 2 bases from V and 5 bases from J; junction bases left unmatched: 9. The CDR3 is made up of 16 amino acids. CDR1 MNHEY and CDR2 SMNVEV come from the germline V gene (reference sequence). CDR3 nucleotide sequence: TGTGCCAGCAGTTTAAAGATGGGACTAGCGATGAACGAGCAGTACTTC. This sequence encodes CASSLKMGLAMNEQYF.